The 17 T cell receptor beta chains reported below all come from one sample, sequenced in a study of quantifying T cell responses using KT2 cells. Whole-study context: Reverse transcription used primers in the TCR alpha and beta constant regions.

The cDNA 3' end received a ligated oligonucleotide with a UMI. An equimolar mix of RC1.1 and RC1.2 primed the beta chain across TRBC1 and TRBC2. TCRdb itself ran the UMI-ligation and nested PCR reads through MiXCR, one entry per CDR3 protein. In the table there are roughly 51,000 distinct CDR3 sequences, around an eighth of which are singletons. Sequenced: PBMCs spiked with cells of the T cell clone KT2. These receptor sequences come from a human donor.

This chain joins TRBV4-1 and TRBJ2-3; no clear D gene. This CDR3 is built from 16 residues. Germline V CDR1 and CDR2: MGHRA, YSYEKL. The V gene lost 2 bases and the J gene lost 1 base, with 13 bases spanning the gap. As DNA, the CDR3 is TGCGCCAGCAGCCAAATTCAGGTATCACGCACAGATACGCAGTATTTT. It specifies CASSQIQVSRTDTQYF.

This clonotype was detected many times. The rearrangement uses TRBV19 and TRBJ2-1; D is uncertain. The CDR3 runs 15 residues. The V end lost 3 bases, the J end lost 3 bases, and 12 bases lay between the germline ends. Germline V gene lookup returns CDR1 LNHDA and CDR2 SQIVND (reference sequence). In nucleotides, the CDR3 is TGTGCCAGTAGTATCGAGTCTTACTTCTACAATGAGCAGTTCTTC. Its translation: CASSIESYFYNEQFF.

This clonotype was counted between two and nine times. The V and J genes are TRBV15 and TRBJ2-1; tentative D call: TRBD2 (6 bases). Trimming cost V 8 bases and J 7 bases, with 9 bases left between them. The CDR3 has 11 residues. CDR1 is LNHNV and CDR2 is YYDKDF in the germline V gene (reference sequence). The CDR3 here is CATRGRNEQFF. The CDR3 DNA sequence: TGTGCCACCCGAGGGAGGAATGAGCAGTTCTTC. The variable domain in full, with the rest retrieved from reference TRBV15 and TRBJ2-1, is DAMVIQNPRYQVTQFGKPVTLSCSQTLNHNVMYWYQQKSSQAPKLLFHYYDKDFNNEADTPDNFQSRRPNTSFCFLDIRSPGLGDTAMYLCATRGRNEQFFGPGTRLTVL.

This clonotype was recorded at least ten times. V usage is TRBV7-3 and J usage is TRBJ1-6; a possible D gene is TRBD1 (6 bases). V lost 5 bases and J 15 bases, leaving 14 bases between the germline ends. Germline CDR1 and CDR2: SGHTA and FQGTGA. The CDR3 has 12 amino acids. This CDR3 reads CASSHPRGLLHF. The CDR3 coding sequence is TGTGCCAGCAGCCACCCACGGGGGCTCCTCCACTTT.

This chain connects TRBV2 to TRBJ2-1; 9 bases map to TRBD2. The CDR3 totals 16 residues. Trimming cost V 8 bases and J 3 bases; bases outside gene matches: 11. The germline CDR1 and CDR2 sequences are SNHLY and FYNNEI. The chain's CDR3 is CASGGGGAGNYNEQFF. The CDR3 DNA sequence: TGTGCCAGCGGTGGCGGGGGGGCCGGGAACTACAATGAGCAGTTCTTC.

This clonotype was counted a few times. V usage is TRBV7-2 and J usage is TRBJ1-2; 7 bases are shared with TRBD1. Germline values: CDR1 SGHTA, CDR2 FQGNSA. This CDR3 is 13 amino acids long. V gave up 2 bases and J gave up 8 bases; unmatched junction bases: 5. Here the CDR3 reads CASSLYRGLGYTF. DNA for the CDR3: TGTGCCAGCAGCTTATACAGGGGTTTAGGCTACACCTTC.

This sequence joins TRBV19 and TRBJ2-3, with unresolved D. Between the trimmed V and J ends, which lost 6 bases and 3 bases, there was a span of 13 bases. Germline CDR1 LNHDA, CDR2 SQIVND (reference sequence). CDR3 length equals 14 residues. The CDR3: CASSALVGTDTQYF. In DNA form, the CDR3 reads TGTGCCAGTAGCGCGTTGGTGGGAACAGATACGCAGTATTTT. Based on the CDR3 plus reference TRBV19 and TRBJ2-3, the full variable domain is DGGITQSPKYLFRKEGQNVTLSCEQNLNHDAMYWYRQDPGQGLRLIYYSQIVNDFQKGDIAEGYSVSREKKESFPLTVTSAQKNPTAFYLCASSALVGTDTQYFGPGTRLTVL.

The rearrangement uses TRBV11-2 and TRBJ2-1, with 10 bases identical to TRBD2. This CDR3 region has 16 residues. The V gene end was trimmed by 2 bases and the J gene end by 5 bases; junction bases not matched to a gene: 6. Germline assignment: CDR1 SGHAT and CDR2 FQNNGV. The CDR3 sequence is CASSLKREGPHNEQFF. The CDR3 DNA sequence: TGTGCCAGCAGCTTAAAGCGGGAGGGCCCTCACAATGAGCAGTTCTTC.

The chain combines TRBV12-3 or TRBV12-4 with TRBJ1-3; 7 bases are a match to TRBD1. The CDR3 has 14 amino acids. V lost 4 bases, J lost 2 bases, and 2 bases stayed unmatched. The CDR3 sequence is CASSSTGTGNTIYF. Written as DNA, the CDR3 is TGTGCCAGCAGTTCGACAGGGACTGGAAACACCATATATTTT.

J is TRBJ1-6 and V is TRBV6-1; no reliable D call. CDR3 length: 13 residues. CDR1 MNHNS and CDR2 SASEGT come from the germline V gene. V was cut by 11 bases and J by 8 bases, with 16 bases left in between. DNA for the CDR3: TGTGCCTCTCGAAGGCAGCTTGATTCACCCCTCCACTTT. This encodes CASRRQLDSPLHF.

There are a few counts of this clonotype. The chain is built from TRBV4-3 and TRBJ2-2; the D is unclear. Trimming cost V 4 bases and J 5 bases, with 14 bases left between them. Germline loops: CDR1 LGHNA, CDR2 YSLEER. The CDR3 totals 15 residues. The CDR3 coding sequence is TGCGCCAGCAGCCGTGAAACAGCCATGACCGGGGAGCTGTTTTTT. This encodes CASSRETAMTGELFF.

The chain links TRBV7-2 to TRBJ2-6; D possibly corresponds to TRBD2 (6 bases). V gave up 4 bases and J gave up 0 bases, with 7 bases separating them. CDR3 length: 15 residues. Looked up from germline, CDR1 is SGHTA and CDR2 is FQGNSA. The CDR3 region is CASSSGVSGANVLTF. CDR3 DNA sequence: TGTGCCAGCAGCTCGGGGGTCTCTGGGGCCAACGTCCTGACTTTC.

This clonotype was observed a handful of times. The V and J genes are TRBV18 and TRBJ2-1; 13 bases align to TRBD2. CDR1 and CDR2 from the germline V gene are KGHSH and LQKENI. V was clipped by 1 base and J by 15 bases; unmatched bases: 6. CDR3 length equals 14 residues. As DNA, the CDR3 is TGTGCCAGCTCACCACTCGGGACTAGCGGGAACGGGTTCTTC. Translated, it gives CASSPLGTSGNGFF.

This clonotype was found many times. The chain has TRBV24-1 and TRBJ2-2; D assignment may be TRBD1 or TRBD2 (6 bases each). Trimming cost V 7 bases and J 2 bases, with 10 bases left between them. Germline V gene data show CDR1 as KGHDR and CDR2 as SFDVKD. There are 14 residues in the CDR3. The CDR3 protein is CATRGGGNTGELFF. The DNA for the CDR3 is TGTGCCACCAGAGGAGGGGGAAACACCGGGGAGCTGTTTTTT.

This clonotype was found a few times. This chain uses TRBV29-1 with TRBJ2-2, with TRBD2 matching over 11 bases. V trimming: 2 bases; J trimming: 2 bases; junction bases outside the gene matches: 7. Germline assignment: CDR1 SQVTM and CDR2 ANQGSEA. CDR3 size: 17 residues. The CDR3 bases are TGCAGCGTTGAAATGAGGGGACTAGCGGTAAACACCGGGGAGCTGTTTTTT. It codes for CSVEMRGLAVNTGELFF.

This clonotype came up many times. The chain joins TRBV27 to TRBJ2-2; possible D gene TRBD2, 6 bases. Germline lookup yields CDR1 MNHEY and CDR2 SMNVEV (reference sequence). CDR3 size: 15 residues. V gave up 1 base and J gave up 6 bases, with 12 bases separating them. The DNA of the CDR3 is TGTGCCAGCAGTTTATTGGGCGGGAAGGCCGGGGAGCTGTTTTTT. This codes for CASSLLGGKAGELFF.

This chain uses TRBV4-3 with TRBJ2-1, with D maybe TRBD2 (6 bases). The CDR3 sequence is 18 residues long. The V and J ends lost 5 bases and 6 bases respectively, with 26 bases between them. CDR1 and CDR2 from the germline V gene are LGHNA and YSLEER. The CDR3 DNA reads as TGCGCCAGCAGCGAAGCAGCAAACCGGGAGCAAGCCCCCAATGAGCAGTTCTTC. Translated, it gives CASSEAANREQAPNEQFF.